This T cell receptor beta chain is from a study of T cell repertoires in cytomegalovirus infection. Study findings and constraints: HLA-C-restricted CMV clonotypes gave the most frequent clonotype in two of eight donors.

TCRdb re-derived calls from the reads in MiXCR, one entry per CDR3 protein. The sample lists hundreds of thousands of distinct CDR3 sequences, about 29% occurring once. Remarks on this clonotype: Its target is not known.

CDR3 length: 12 residues. Trimming took 6 bases from V and 14 from J, leaving 16 bases between them. Germline V gene lookup returns CDR1 SGHAT and CDR2 FQNNGV. V and J are TRBV11-2 and TRBJ1-4; weak D call: TRBD1 (5 bases). This clonotype was obtained from a human donor in good health (CMV status not recorded). Some clones in this sample may be carry-over from other donors' samples. Sequencing was performed on cultured PBMCs, taken from culture after CMV antigen stimulation. The CDR3: CASSPGGGALFF. CDR3 coding DNA: TGTGCCAGCAGTCCCGGCGGGGGAGCGCTGTTTTTT.